This passage covers 8 T cell receptor beta chains from one sample sequenced in a study of blood T cell repertoires in COVID-19. The data were produced by immunoSEQ multiplex PCR, yet TCRdb's version contains in-frame clones alone and is incomplete. The sample yields about 240,000 clones, roughly 86% seen once. Source material: PBMCs or T cells enriched from blood (not recorded which). The origin of the receptors is a woman between 35 and 50 years old with acute COVID-19.

The chain couples TRBV11-3 to TRBJ2-2; possibly TRBD2 for D (5 bases). CDR1 and CDR2 (germline): SGHNT, YENEEA. The CDR3 length is 13 residues. Trimming left V 7 bases short and J 7 bases short, with 13 bases between. The chain's CDR3 is CASTFSDSGELFF. As DNA, the CDR3 is TGTGCCAGCACCTTTAGCGATAGCGGGGAGCTGTTTTTT.

The V gene is TRBV6-5, the J gene TRBJ1-2; 10 nucleotides match TRBD1. Germline V lookup: CDR1 MNHEY, CDR2 SVGAGI. With V trimmed by 0 bases and J by 8 bases, 6 bases remained unmatched. This CDR3 has 15 residues. CDR3 sequence (DNA): TGTGCCAGCAGTTACTCGAGACAGGGGGCGGAGGGCTACACCTTC. Amino acids: CASSYSRQGAEGYTF.

This chain connects TRBV7-9 to TRBJ2-4, with 7 bases fitting TRBD2. The junction had 7 bases not matched to a gene; V was cut back by 2 bases and J by 0 bases. This CDR3 contains 17 residues. Germline loops: CDR1 SEHNR, CDR2 FQNEAQ (reference sequence). The CDR3 spells CASSLLASGEAKNIQYF. The CDR3 nucleotides read TGTGCCAGCAGCTTACTAGCTAGCGGAGAAGCCAAAAACATTCAGTACTTC.

This rearrangement joins TRBV2 to TRBJ2-7; a possible D gene is TRBD2 (6 bases). Germline CDR1 and CDR2: SNHLY and FYNNEI. With 8 bases removed from V and 1 base from J, the gap between germline ends came to 18 bases. The CDR3 extends over 15 amino acids. The DNA for the CDR3 is TGTGCCAGCCGGGGCCAATCCGGGGGATCCTACGAGCAGTACTTC. Translating gives CASRGQSGGSYEQYF.

The rearrangement links TRBV19 to TRBJ2-2, with TRBD2 matching 13 bases. CDR3 length: 17 amino acids. Germline CDR1 reads LNHDA; CDR2 reads SQIVND (reference sequence). J was trimmed by 4 bases and V by 5 bases; bases with no gene match: 7. CDR3 nucleotide sequence: TGTGCCAGTAGTTCCCGGACTAGCGGGAGACTCACCGGGGAGCTGTTTTTT. Residues: CASSSRTSGRLTGELFF.

This chain uses TRBV5-1 with TRBJ2-1, with TRBD2 matching over 10 bases. The trim removed 4 bases at V and 9 bases at J, leaving 10 bases unmatched. Germline V CDR1 and CDR2: SGHRS, YFSETQ. The CDR3 is 15 amino acids. CDR3 in amino acids: CASSVGTSAVSEQFF. CDR3 nucleotide sequence: TGCGCCAGCAGCGTAGGGACTAGCGCTGTCAGTGAGCAGTTCTTC.

The CDR3: CASSSQAGEIQETQYF. As DNA, the CDR3 is TGTGCCAGCAGCTCCCAAGCGGGAGAGATCCAAGAGACCCAGTACTTC. The rearrangement links TRBV7-6 to TRBJ2-5; TRBD2 matches 8 bases. With V trimmed by 4 bases and J by 1 base, 8 bases remained unmatched. Germline loops: CDR1 SGHVS, CDR2 FNYEAQ. This CDR3 region has 16 residues.

CDR3 amino acids: CASSLTTSGPDGEQYF. The CDR3 region has the DNA TGTGCCAGCAGCTTAACCACTAGCGGGCCAGATGGGGAGCAGTACTTC. The gene calls are TRBV11-3 and TRBJ2-7; 9 nucleotides line up with TRBD2. The germline CDR1 and CDR2 sequences are SGHNT and YENEEA. Trimming took 2 bases from V and 7 from J; bases not matched to a gene: 12. The CDR3 length is 16 residues.